This record concerns one TCR beta chain sequence. What it binds is not known. The data belong to a study of blood T cells in healthy people across ages. Study conclusions and caveats: The fall in TCR beta diversity per million T cells was roughly linear with age.

Next came a second PCR, run for about 7 to 11 cycles, which used a sample-barcoded 5' primer along with a J-beta primer mix. TCRdb re-called the 5' RACE reads with MiXCR, one entry per CDR3 protein. The repertoire holds around 990,000 distinct CDR3 sequences, with around two fifths as singletons. The V and J ends lost 5 bases and 4 bases respectively, with 32 bases between them. Germline V CDR1 and CDR2: SGHTA, FQGTGA. The CDR3 runs 20 residues. This chain joins TRBV7-3 and TRBJ1-1; weak D call: TRBD1 (5 bases). The sample consisted of blood. This TCR came from a man between 18 and 35 years old in good health. CDR3: CASSVKGPTVGGRFGTEAFF. In DNA, the CDR3 is TGTGCCAGCAGCGTCAAGGGACCGACGGTGGGGGGTAGGTTTGGCACTGAAGCTTTCTTT.